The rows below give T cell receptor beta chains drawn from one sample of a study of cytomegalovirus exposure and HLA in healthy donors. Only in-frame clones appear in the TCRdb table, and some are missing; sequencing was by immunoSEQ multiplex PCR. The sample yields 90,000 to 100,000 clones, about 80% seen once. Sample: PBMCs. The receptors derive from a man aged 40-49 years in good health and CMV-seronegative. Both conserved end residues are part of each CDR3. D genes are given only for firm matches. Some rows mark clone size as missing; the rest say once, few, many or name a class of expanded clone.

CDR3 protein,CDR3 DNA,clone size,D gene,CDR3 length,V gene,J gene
CASSTGTTEAFF,TGTGCCAGCAGTACAGGGACCACTGAAGCTTTCTTT,.,.,12,TRBV28,TRBJ1-1
CASHERSYNEQFF,TGTGCCAGCCATGAGCGTTCCTACAATGAGCAGTTCTTC,.,.,13,TRBV6-6,TRBJ2-1
CSVTFGQGDTEAFF,TGCAGCGTTACCTTCGGACAGGGAGACACTGAAGCTTTCTTT,.,TRBD1,14,TRBV29-1,TRBJ1-1
CASSPGSWGRSPLHF,TGCGCCAGCAGCCCCGGAAGCTGGGGGCGATCACCCCTCCACTTT,.,.,15,TRBV5-1,TRBJ1-6
CASASGDEKLFF,TGTGCCAGTGCGTCAGGGGATGAAAAACTGTTTTTT,.,.,12,TRBV6-5,TRBJ1-4
CASSLAGSAGELFF,TGTGCCAGCAGCTTGGCCGGGTCCGCCGGGGAGCTGTTTTTT,.,.,14,TRBV5-6,TRBJ2-2
CASSEGRGTTETQYF,TGTGCCAGCAGTGAAGGTCGCGGGACTACTGAGACCCAGTACTTC,.,TRBD2,15,TRBV6-1,TRBJ2-5
CASTTTGGNQPQHF,TGTGCCAGCACTACGACAGGGGGTAATCAGCCCCAGCATTTT,.,TRBD1,14,TRBV2,TRBJ1-5
CASSPLGGSYNEQFF,TGTGCCAGCAGCCCGCTCGGGGGCTCCTACAATGAGCAGTTCTTC,.,.,15,TRBV27,TRBJ2-1
CASSLPTGPNTEAFF,TGCGCCAGCAGCTTACCGACAGGGCCCAACACTGAAGCTTTCTTT,.,TRBD1,15,TRBV5-1,TRBJ1-1
CASSPMGGRRGREQFF,TGCGCCAGCAGCCCGATGGGTGGGCGGAGGGGCCGCGAGCAGTTCTTC,.,.,16,TRBV4-1,TRBJ2-1
CASIAGNSNQPQHF,TGTGCCAGCATAGCAGGGAATAGCAATCAGCCCCAGCATTTT,.,.,14,TRBV6-6,TRBJ1-5
CASSAATSGRANEQFF,TGTGCCAGCAGTGCCGCAACTAGCGGGAGGGCCAATGAGCAGTTCTTC,.,TRBD2,16,TRBV25-1,TRBJ2-1
CASSLGTSGFKTQYF,TGTGCCAGCAGCCTCGGGACTAGCGGTTTTAAGACCCAGTACTTC,.,TRBD2,15,TRBV13,TRBJ2-5
CASSLPISGAGDTQYF,TGTGCCAGCAGCTTACCAATTAGCGGGGCGGGAGATACGCAGTATTTT,.,TRBD2,16,TRBV7-2,TRBJ2-3
CASKSGNEQFF,TGTGCCAGTAAAAGCGGCAATGAGCAGTTCTTC,.,.,11,TRBV19,TRBJ2-1
CATSSAATQETQYF,TGTGCCACCAGCAGTGCAGCGACCCAAGAGACCCAGTACTTC,.,.,14,TRBV15,TRBJ2-5
CASSSTTPPYEQYF,TGTGCCAGCAGCTCAACGACACCACCCTACGAGCAGTACTTC,.,.,14,TRBV11-3,TRBJ2-7
CASSPIGAVAEGEQYF,TGTGCCAGCAGTCCCATCGGAGCGGTCGCGGAGGGCGAGCAGTACTTC,.,.,16,TRBV27,TRBJ2-7
CATSRDVGAGGWSGYTF,TGTGCCACCAGCAGGGACGTAGGGGCCGGAGGGTGGAGTGGCTACACCTTC,once,.,17,TRBV15,TRBJ1-2
CASSLSSGSNEQFF,TGTGCCAGCAGCTTAAGTAGCGGGAGTAATGAGCAGTTCTTC,.,TRBD2,14,TRBV7-2,TRBJ2-1
CASSPSGDQPQHF,TGTGCCAGCAGCCCCTCCGGGGATCAGCCCCAGCATTTT,.,.,13,TRBV5-5,TRBJ1-5